These 19 T cell receptor beta chains came from one sample sequenced in a study of T cells after yellow fever vaccination (dated by TCRdb to the late 2010s). The treatment or condition label on this specimen signifies: live attenuated yellow fever vaccine strain. The method was 5' RACE. Sequenced on an Illumina HiSeq 2500. In-frame beta chains were kept once TCRdb had trimmed the public reads at Q25 with fastp and called clones with MiXCR. Each record represents a unique CDR3 protein, reported with the most common genes and DNA among its rows. The sample table holds 320,000 or so distinct CDR3 sequences, of which 7% to 10% were seen once. 17% of the sample is in the top ten clones. Sequencing used PBMCs, obtained approximately 40 days after the first yellow fever vaccination. These receptors came from a man between 18 and 35 years old who received the YFV17D yellow fever vaccine.

This chain uses TRBV6-2 or TRBV6-3 with TRBJ1-2; D gene uncertain. This CDR3 contains 14 residues. V lost 2 bases to trimming and J lost 2 bases, with 9 bases between them. Germline V CDR1 and CDR2: MNHEY, SVGEGT. The chain's CDR3 is CASSYAAENYGYTF. CDR3 DNA: TGTGCCAGCAGTTACGCAGCGGAGAACTATGGCTACACCTTC.

The rearrangement links TRBV6-1 to TRBJ1-5; D is possibly TRBD1 (5 bases). V lost 0 bases, J lost 7 bases, and 16 bases lay in between. This CDR3 comprises 16 residues. CDR1 is MNHNS and CDR2 is SASEGT in the germline V gene. The CDR3 here is CASSEAQGPSVQPQHF. CDR3 DNA sequence: TGTGCCAGCAGTGAAGCCCAGGGACCCTCCGTACAGCCCCAGCATTTT.

This clonotype was seen only a few times. This chain connects TRBV11-3 to TRBJ2-1, with 9 positions matching TRBD1. Germline V gives CDR1 SGHNT, CDR2 YENEEA. The CDR3 spans 16 residues. Trimming at V came to 1 base and at J to 10 bases, leaving 11 bases not matched to a gene. The CDR3 DNA reads TGTGCCAGCAGCTTAGTTGGGACAGGGAGGGTGGGGGAGCAGTTCTTC. The encoded protein is CASSLVGTGRVGEQFF.

This clonotype was observed a few times. The chain has TRBV4-3 and TRBJ2-2; TRBD1 matches at 9 bases. Trimming took 4 bases from V and 9 from J; bases not matched to a gene: 6. From germline, CDR1 is LGHNA and CDR2 YSLEER. The CDR3 loop spans 14 amino acids. CDR3 protein: CASSPGQGYRELFF. In DNA, the CDR3 is TGCGCCAGCAGCCCAGGACAGGGGTACCGGGAGCTGTTTTTT.

This clonotype was picked up a small number of times. The chain links TRBV7-2 to TRBJ1-4, with unresolved D. In germline, CDR1 is SGHTA, CDR2 FQGNSA. Between the trimmed V and J ends, which lost 0 bases and 3 bases, there was a span of 8 bases. The CDR3 sequence is 15 residues long. The DNA of the CDR3 is TGTGCCAGCAGCTTAGCGGGCAATCCTAATGAAAAACTGTTTTTT. Amino acids: CASSLAGNPNEKLFF.

In its sample, this clonotype was seen a few times. The chain joins TRBV12-3 or TRBV12-4 to TRBJ2-2; 7 nucleotides agree with TRBD1. The CDR3 is 15 residues long. The V and J ends lost 3 bases and 3 bases, in that order; junction bases with no gene match: 4. For the CDR3, the DNA is TGTGCCAGCAGTTTCCGACAGGGTGACACCGGGGAGCTGTTTTTT. It translates to CASSFRQGDTGELFF.

This clonotype was seen ten or more times. Sequence at one end of the junction differs from germline and may be a read error. V gene TRBV15 combines with J gene TRBJ1-2; maybe TRBD1 (5 bases). Germline-derived CDR1 and CDR2 are LNHNV and YYDKDF (reference sequence). CDR3 size: 13 residues. CDR3 coding DNA: TGTGCCACCAGCAGACCACCGGACACCCACAACTTCTTC. It encodes CATSRPPDTHNFF.

V and J are TRBV18 and TRBJ1-4; D is uncertain. This CDR3 contains 16 residues. V was clipped by 0 bases and J by 0 bases, with 8 bases between them. In germline, CDR1 is KGHSH, CDR2 LQKENI. CDR3 bases: TGTGCCAGCTCACCACCTAAGCAACCAACTAATGAAAAACTGTTTTTT. Its protein product is CASSPPKQPTNEKLFF. Supplemented by reference TRBV18 and TRBJ1-4, the full variable domain reads NAGVMQNPRHLVRRRGQEARLRCSPMKGHSHVYWYRQLPEEGLKFMVYLQKENIIDESGMPKERFSAEFPKEGPSILRIQQVVRGDSAAYFCASSPPKQPTNEKLFFGSGTQLSVL.

This clonotype was observed a handful of times. The chain uses TRBV29-1 and TRBJ1-2, with D possibly being TRBD1 (5 bases). Germline V gene sequence: CDR1 SQVTM, CDR2 ANQGSEA. V lost 6 bases and J 7 bases, leaving 18 bases between the germline ends. The CDR3 loop spans 13 amino acids. This chain's CDR3 is CSVEDRGVGGYTF. The CDR3 region has the DNA TGCAGCGTCGAGGATCGGGGGGTCGGTGGCTACACCTTC.

A few counts support this clonotype. The DNA for the CDR3 is TGTGCCAGCAGCGTCAGAAGCCGTGAGACCCAGTACTTC. It yields the protein CASSVRSRETQYF. The V gene is TRBV9, the J gene TRBJ2-5; D not certain. The V gene's germline CDR1 is SGDLS and CDR2 YYNGEE. This CDR3 spans 13 amino acids. V dropped 2 bases and J dropped 5 bases, with 10 bases sitting between them.

There are many counts of this clonotype. The V and J genes are TRBV20-1 and TRBJ1-1, with TRBD1 matching 7 bases. The length of the CDR3 is 12 residues. Germline-derived CDR1 and CDR2 are DFQATT and SNEGSKA (reference sequence). The ends lost 7 bases at V and 1 base at J; junction bases unmatched: 3. DNA for the CDR3: TGCAGTGTTCGGACAGGGAACACTGAAGCTTTCTTT. As protein: CSVRTGNTEAFF.

This clonotype has a count of ten or more. The chain couples TRBV20-1 to TRBJ2-7; D not certain. The V gene lost 3 bases and the J gene lost 0 bases, with 6 bases spanning the gap. CDR3 length equals 12 residues. Germline V gives CDR1 DFQATT, CDR2 SNEGSKA (reference sequence). The CDR3 sequence: CSARDASYEQYV. The DNA of the CDR3 is TGCAGTGCTAGGGACGCCTCCTACGAGCAGTACGTC.

The rearrangement uses TRBV10-3 and TRBJ2-7, with D perhaps TRBD1 or TRBD2 (5 bases each). V gave up 6 bases and J gave up 5 bases, with 20 bases separating them. The germline V gene encodes CDR1 ENHRY and CDR2 SYGVKD. The CDR3 sequence is 15 residues long. The CDR3 DNA reads TGTGCCATCAGCCCCGGAGAGGGGCAAGGGGACGAGCAGTACGTC. As protein: CAISPGEGQGDEQYV.

The chain has TRBV7-2 and TRBJ2-2, with D uncertain. Germline loops: CDR1 SGHTA, CDR2 FQGNSA. The CDR3 totals 15 residues. V was cut by 1 base and J by 0 bases, with 6 bases left in between. The CDR3 DNA is TGTGCCAGCAGCTTAGGACTGGCGAACACCGGGGAGCTGTTTTTT. Its translation: CASSLGLANTGELFF.

This clonotype was seen only a few times. The chain is built from TRBV4-3 and TRBJ2-7; D may be TRBD2 (6 bases). Germline lookup yields CDR1 LGHNA and CDR2 YSLEER. Trimming took 4 bases from V and 0 from J, leaving 13 bases between them. The CDR3 is 15 residues long. The CDR3 loop is CASSLRDSLSYEQYF. The CDR3 bases are TGCGCCAGCAGCCTTCGGGACTCCCTCTCCTACGAGCAGTACTTC.

This clonotype has a handful of counts. This chain connects TRBV7-2 to TRBJ1-1, with D possibly being TRBD1 (6 bases). Germline CDR1 SGHTA, CDR2 FQGNSA. With 4 bases removed from V and 5 bases from J, the gap between germline ends came to 14 bases. CDR3 length: 14 amino acids. The CDR3 region has the DNA TGTGCCAGCAGCTCCGCGGGGGGGCAGACTGAAGCTTTCTTT. It specifies CASSSAGGQTEAFF.

The V and J genes are TRBV11-2 and TRBJ2-7, with 10 bases identical to TRBD2. The CDR3 length is 13 residues. The J segment lost 7 bases and the V segment lost 8 bases, leaving 8 bases of the junction unmatched. Germline lookup yields CDR1 SGHAT and CDR2 FQNNGV. CDR3 loop: CASGSGLALEQYV. DNA of the CDR3: TGTGCCAGCGGTTCGGGACTAGCGTTAGAGCAGTACGTC.

This rearrangement joins TRBV18 to TRBJ2-4; D is unresolved. CDR1 and CDR2 from the germline V gene are KGHSH and LQKENI. CDR3 length: 17 amino acids. Between the trimmed V and J ends, which lost 2 bases and 0 bases, there was a span of 14 bases. CDR3 in DNA: TGTGCCAGCTCACCAACTGGCTACCAACTAGCCAAAAACATTCAGTACTTC. Protein sequence: CASSPTGYQLAKNIQYF.

The genes are TRBV5-1 and TRBJ1-6; 7 bases align to TRBD1. Germline values: CDR1 SGHRS, CDR2 YFSETQ. Trimming cost V 1 base and J 5 bases; bases outside gene matches: 3. This CDR3 contains 15 residues. CDR3 residues: CASSLSGGDNSPLHF. The CDR3 DNA is TGCGCCAGCAGCTTGTCAGGGGGGGATAATTCACCCCTCCACTTT.